This T cell receptor beta chain was observed in a study of blood T cell repertoires in COVID-19. About the research overall: Spain, Italy and the United States supplied samples that represented acute and convalescent COVID-19. T cells, B-cell-depleted T cells, or PBMCs supplied cDNA or gDNA.

Authors' data handling: Cell counts per sample came from amplifying reference gene primers. Here immunoSEQ multiplex PCR was the method, and the copy in TCRdb shows in-frame clones only, minus some. The V and J calls and clone size come from that table; D and trimming were worked out from the DNA. This sample has 130,000 to 150,000 clones, with 75% to 85% found just once. CDR1 and CDR2 (germline): LNHDA, SQIVND (reference sequence). The length of the CDR3 is 15 residues. V dropped 0 bases and J dropped 6 bases, with 12 bases sitting between them. V is TRBV19 and J is TRBJ1-5, with D tentatively TRBD1 (5 bases). The clonotype was recovered from a man aged 55-75 years with active or convalescent COVID-19. Sequencing input: peripheral blood. The CDR3: CASSIEEGRGQPQHF. CDR3 DNA sequence: TGTGCCAGTAGTATAGAGGAGGGAAGGGGTCAGCCCCAGCATTTT.